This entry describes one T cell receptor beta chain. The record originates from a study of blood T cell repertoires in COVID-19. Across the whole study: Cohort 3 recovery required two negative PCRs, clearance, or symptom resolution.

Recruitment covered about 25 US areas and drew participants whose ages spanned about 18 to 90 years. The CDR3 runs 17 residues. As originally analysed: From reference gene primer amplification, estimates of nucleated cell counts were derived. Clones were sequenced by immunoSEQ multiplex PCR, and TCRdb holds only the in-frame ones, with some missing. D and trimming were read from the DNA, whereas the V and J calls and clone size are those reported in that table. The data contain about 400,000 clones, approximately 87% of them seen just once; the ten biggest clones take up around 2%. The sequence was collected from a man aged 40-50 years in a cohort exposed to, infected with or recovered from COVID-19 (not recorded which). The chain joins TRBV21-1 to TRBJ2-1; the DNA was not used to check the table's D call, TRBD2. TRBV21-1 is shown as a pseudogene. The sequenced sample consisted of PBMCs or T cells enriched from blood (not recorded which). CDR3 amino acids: CASSKNGSGRAFNEQFF. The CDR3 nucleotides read TGTGCCAGCAGCAAAAATGGGAGCGGGAGGGCTTTCAATGAGCAGTTCTTC.